This entry concerns a single T cell receptor beta chain. This clonotype was seen many times. There is no known antigen for this receptor. No base-level quality is on record; no much larger clone is a single base apart. This entry belongs to a study of T cells in Graves' hyperthyroidism and ophthalmopathy (dated by TCRdb to the late 2010s). Concerning the study at large: Peripheral blood was sampled at the time of initial diagnosis, prior to any treatment. For training and testing, the approximately 97 patients in the discovery cohort were randomly divided in a 7:3 ratio. TCR Vbeta CDR3 sequencing of some 140 peripheral blood samples (more than 40 ophthalmopathy, some 75 hyperthyroidism and 17 progressor patients) is reported in the paper. TCR V-J signatures able to tell the groups apart were searched for in a discovery cohort of 90 to 100 patients, of whom more than 40 had Graves' ophthalmopathy and about 60 had stable Graves' hyperthyroidism. Prospective prediction of ophthalmopathy was tested in an independent validation cohort consisting of some 20 hyperthyroidism patients and approximately 16 patients who later progressed to ophthalmopathy. Thyroid tissue and blood T-cell repertoires from about six Graves' hyperthyroidism patients were also compared in the study. Once sampling was done, hyperthyroidism patients were given methimazole at a starting dose of 30 mg daily, whereas ophthalmopathy patients were given high-dose intravenous methylprednisolone. Points the paper makes about the study in general: Most expanded thyroid clonotypes (frequency above 0.001) were also detected in blood, a finding suggesting that blood repertoires may reflect thyroid immune responses. A 13 V-J signature model separated ophthalmopathy from stable hyperthyroidism, with around 91% sensitivity and about 81% specificity in cross-validation and 80%/75% in testing. Sample size was not statistically predetermined, and investigators were not blinded to group allocation. In validation, the model predicted progression to ophthalmopathy with 55% to 71% sensitivity and approximately 72% specificity, a median of around 6.6 months before onset.

Ophthalmopathy patients had moderately to severely active disease, with a Clinical Activity Score of 3 or more, a NOSPECS grade of 4 or more, and a disease duration of less than 3 months. Patients with uncontrolled infections, other autoimmune diseases, pregnancy or lactation were excluded. Diagnoses relied on clinical symptoms, serum thyroxine and TRAb, thyroid ultrasound and orbital computed tomography. PBMCs were separated from 10 ml of fresh peripheral blood using Ficoll-Paque density gradient centrifugation. Total RNA was extracted using Trizol reagent, and RNA quality was assessed on an Agilent 2100 Bioanalyzer. In the germline V gene (reference sequence), CDR1 corresponds to MNHNY and CDR2 to SVGAGI. Counted from cysteine to phenylalanine, this CDR3 has 13 amino acids. The CDR3 DNA has 39 bases and is translated from base 1. Relative to germline, V is 0 bases shorter and J is 7 bases shorter, with 10 bases between their ends.

The TCR beta CDR3 regions were amplified from the RNA transcripts. For the first round of RT-PCR on the TCR CDR3, the HTBI primer set was used together with the Qiagen OneStep RT-PCR kit. Libraries were constructed in a second round of multiplex PCR, after which size selection and purification were performed. Paired-end sequencing of the libraries was performed with 100 bp reads on an Illumina HiSeq2000. The authors' analysis ran thus. SOAPnuke was used to process the raw data, with reads discarded if the reads contained adapters or uncalled bases, had a mean Phred below 15, or lacked an exact constant-primer or identifier match. COPE v1.2.5 was used to merge the high-quality paired reads, and each unique nucleotide sequence was defined as a clonotype. MiTCR v1.1 was used to align the clonotypes against IMGT TRBV, TRBD and TRBJ reference segments. The analysis included only V-J combinations with a frequency above 0.0001, which together covered roughly 99% of the repertoires. The TCS score was defined as F50 (clonal expansion) divided by E x V (chaos), with BLOSUM62-based TCRdist calculated between CDR3 peptides within each V-J. Welch's t-statistics and random forest reduced 450 to 600 V-J features to roughly 13, which were used in a naive Bayes classifier (R e1071). In TCRdb, the public reads were trimmed at Q25 with fastp and aligned with MiXCR, with productive beta chains retained. Entries that share a CDR3 protein sequence are merged under the most common genes and DNA. These V and J calls originate from TCRdb's pipeline instead of the authors' own analysis. This sample comprises 550,000 to 600,000 distinct CDR3 sequences, over 12% of them detected only once. Roughly 7.1% of the sample is taken by the ten largest.

The sequence derives from a woman in her late teens or twenties with Graves' ophthalmopathy. Sequenced material: blood. This sequence uses TRBV6-6 and TRBJ2-7; a weak D assignment points to TRBD2 (6 bases agree). The CDR3 region reads CASSYSMAGEQYF. The DNA sequence is given as TGTGCCAGCAGTTACTCGATGGCGGGAGAGCAGTACTTC.